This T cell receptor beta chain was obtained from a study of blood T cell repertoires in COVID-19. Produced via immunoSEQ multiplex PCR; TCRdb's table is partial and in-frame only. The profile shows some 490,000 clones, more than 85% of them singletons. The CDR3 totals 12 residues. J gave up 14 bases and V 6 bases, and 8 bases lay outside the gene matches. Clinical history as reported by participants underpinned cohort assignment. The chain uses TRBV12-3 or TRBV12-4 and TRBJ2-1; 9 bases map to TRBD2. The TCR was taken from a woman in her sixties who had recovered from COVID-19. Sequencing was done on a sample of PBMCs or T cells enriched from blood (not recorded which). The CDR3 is CASRPSGTSKFF. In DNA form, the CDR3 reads TGTGCCAGCAGACCCTCCGGGACTAGCAAGTTCTTC.